The 30 T cell receptor beta chains below all came from one sample that was sequenced in a study of blood T cell repertoires in COVID-19 (dated by TCRdb to the early 2020s). Library preparation used the immunoSEQ multiplex PCR assay. The table was pulled from immuneACCESS by TCRdb, which kept in-frame rearrangements only. Such tables lose some clones; where checked, under half of the loss comes from unresolved V genes, and the rest has no known cause. This sample lists a few hundred thousand clones; 85% to 90% were detected once. The top ten constitute 2% to 3% of the sample. Sequencing input: PBMCs or T cells enriched from blood (not recorded which). The receptors were sampled from a woman aged 18-30 years who had recovered from COVID-19.

The DNA of the CDR3 is TGTGCCAGCAGCTTGGTAACGCAGGGGGATAGTGAAGCTTTCTTT. Protein sequence: CASSLVTQGDSEAFF. The chain links TRBV5-6 to TRBJ1-1, with TRBD1 identical over 7 bases. The CDR3 spans 15 residues. V was pared by 0 bases and J by 7 bases, with 9 bases of the junction left unmatched. Looked up from germline, CDR1 is SGHDT and CDR2 is YYEEEE.

The chain is built from TRBV7-9 and TRBJ1-4, with 9 bases matching TRBD1. V was clipped by 5 bases and J by 11 bases; unmatched bases: 9. The CDR3 sequence is 14 residues long. Looked up from germline, CDR1 is SEHNR and CDR2 is FQNEAQ (reference sequence). The CDR3 sequence: CASSADRGIEKLFF. The CDR3 DNA follows: TGTGCCAGCAGCGCAGACAGGGGGATAGAGAAACTGTTTTTT.

This clone was detected only a few times. This chain links TRBV5-6 with TRBJ1-2; no clear D gene. V was trimmed by 0 bases and J by 7 bases, leaving 10 bases between them. Germline V lookup: CDR1 SGHDT, CDR2 YYEEEE. CDR3 length: 13 residues. CDR3 in amino acids: CASSLGHPGGYTF. The CDR3 region has the DNA TGTGCCAGCAGCTTGGGGCACCCGGGTGGCTACACCTTC.

The table lists this clone with a count of one. The J gene is TRBJ1-2, the V gene TRBV29-1; D ambiguous. Germline V gives CDR1 SQVTM, CDR2 ANQGSEA. This CDR3 is built from 10 residues. V lost 5 bases, J lost 8 bases, and 9 bases lay in between. The CDR3 here is CSVSSRGYTF. The DNA for the CDR3 is TGCAGCGTTTCTTCTCGGGGCTACACCTTC.

The V and J genes are TRBV2 and TRBJ1-2; 7 nucleotides match TRBD1. The CDR3 runs to 15 residues. CDR1 is SNHLY, CDR2 FYNNEI, per germline. Trimming cost V 2 bases and J 8 bases; bases outside gene matches: 11. The CDR3 region is CASSETGQAGGGYTF. CDR3 DNA: TGTGCCAGCAGTGAAACCGGACAGGCCGGGGGCGGCTACACCTTC. Filled out from reference TRBV2 and TRBJ1-2, the complete variable domain reads EPEVTQTPSHQVTQMGQEVILRCVPISNHLYFYWYRQILGQKVEFLVSFYNNEISEKSEIFDDQFSVERPDGSNFTLKIRSTKLEDSAMYFCASSETGQAGGGYTFGSGTRLTVV.

V gene TRBV18 combines with J gene TRBJ2-3, with D maybe TRBD2 (5 bases). Trimming removed 6 bases from V and 2 bases from J, with 9 bases in between. Germline CDR1 is KGHSH and CDR2 is LQKENI. The CDR3 is 13 amino acids. This chain's CDR3 is CASSRDHTDTQYF. CDR3 nucleotides: TGTGCCAGCTCTCGGGATCACACAGATACGCAGTATTTT. Full variable domain (outside the CDR3, taken from reference TRBV18 and TRBJ2-3): NAGVMQNPRHLVRRRGQEARLRCSPMKGHSHVYWYRQLPEEGLKFMVYLQKENIIDESGMPKERFSAEFPKEGPSILRIQQVVRGDSAAYFCASSRDHTDTQYFGPGTRLTVL.

This sequence joins TRBV2 and TRBJ1-1; D perhaps matches TRBD1 (5 bases). V lost 7 bases to trimming and J lost 1 base, with 13 bases between them. The germline gives CDR1 SNHLY, CDR2 FYNNEI. The CDR3 loop spans 14 amino acids. CDR3 DNA sequence: TGTGCCAGCACAAAGGGAGGGGCGAACACTGAAGCTTTCTTT. Translation gives CASTKGGANTEAFF.

The chain combines TRBV6-5 with TRBJ1-1, with D possibly being TRBD1 (6 bases). CDR1 MNHEY and CDR2 SVGAGI come from the germline V gene. Trimming took 5 bases from V and 0 from J, leaving 10 bases between them. The CDR3 is 14 residues long. CDR3 in amino acids: CASSRGIVNTEAFF. Written as DNA, the CDR3 is TGTGCCAGCAGTAGGGGGATAGTGAACACTGAAGCTTTCTTT.

This chain uses TRBV10-2 with TRBJ2-5; D is possibly TRBD2 (7 bases). The V end lost 6 bases, the J end lost 5 bases, and 13 bases lay between the germline ends. This CDR3 contains 13 residues. Per germline, CDR1 WSHSY and CDR2 SAAADI. The CDR3 sequence: CASRRGAGETQYF. The CDR3 nucleotides are TGCGCCAGCAGACGGGGGGCAGGGGAGACCCAGTACTTC.

This chain joins TRBV10-3 and TRBJ2-7; 13 bases fit TRBD2. J gave up 1 base and V 10 bases, and 7 bases lay outside the gene matches. Germline assignment: CDR1 ENHRY and CDR2 SYGVKD. The CDR3 is 15 residues long. CDR3 region: CATRTSGGTSYEQYF. CDR3 sequence (DNA): TGTGCCACCAGGACTAGCGGGGGTACGTCCTACGAGCAGTACTTC.

The V and J genes are TRBV5-1 and TRBJ2-5, with D maybe TRBD2 (7 bases). The CDR3 is made up of 18 amino acids. The V gene lost 0 bases and the J gene lost 0 bases, with 18 bases spanning the gap. CDR1 is SGHRS, CDR2 YFSETQ, per germline. CDR3 in amino acids: CASSLELGGGRDQETQYF. Here the CDR3 DNA reads TGCGCCAGCAGCTTGGAGTTAGGGGGGGGGCGAGACCAAGAGACCCAGTACTTC.

The chain uses TRBV2 and TRBJ2-2; 9 nucleotides match TRBD2. CDR3 size: 21 residues. V lost 4 bases to trimming and J lost 3 bases; unmatched junction nucleotides: 21. The germline gives CDR1 SNHLY, CDR2 FYNNEI. The CDR3 region has the DNA TGTGCCAGCAGTGCGACTAGCCTGGGCGGCGGGGGGGCTAGGGACACCGGGGAGCTGTTTTTT. Translation: CASSATSLGGGGARDTGELFF.

The chain recombines TRBV11-2 with TRBJ2-1; TRBD2 agrees at 8 bases. The CDR3 is made up of 15 amino acids. Germline trimming cut 2 bases from V and 0 bases from J; bases unmatched to any gene: 0. Germline V gene data show CDR1 as SGHAT and CDR2 as FQNNGV. The CDR3 coding sequence is TGTGCCAGCAGCTTAAGCGGGGGCTCCTACAATGAGCAGTTCTTC. Encoded protein: CASSLSGGSYNEQFF. Full variable domain (rest looked up from reference TRBV11-2 and TRBJ2-1): EAGVAQSPRYKIIEKRQSVAFWCNPISGHATLYWYQQILGQGPKLLIQFQNNGVVDDSQLPKDRFSAERLKGVDSTLKIQPAKLEDSAVYLCASSLSGGSYNEQFFGPGTRLTVL.

This clone has more than one count but fewer than ten. This sequence joins TRBV28 and TRBJ2-7; 9 bases agree with TRBD1. The CDR3 is 13 amino acids. The V gene's germline CDR1 is MDHEN and CDR2 SYDVKM. With 10 bases clipped from V and 2 bases from J, the junction kept 6 bases outside the gene matches. The CDR3 region has the DNA TGTGCCATCGGGACAGGGAGGGCCTACGAGCAGTACTTC. It is translated as CAIGTGRAYEQYF.

This sequence joins TRBV30 and TRBJ1-1, with a tentative D call TRBD1 (6 bases). This CDR3 region has 13 residues. V was cut by 5 bases and J by 0 bases, with 10 bases left in between. Per germline, CDR1 GTSNPN and CDR2 SVGIG (reference sequence). DNA for the CDR3: TGTGCCTGGGGACAGCGTATGAACACTGAAGCTTTCTTT. Amino acid sequence: CAWGQRMNTEAFF. Full variable domain (missing parts from reference TRBV30 and TRBJ1-1): SQTIHQWPATLVQPVGSPLSLECTVEGTSNPNLYWYRQAAGRGLQLLFYSVGIGQISSEVPQNLSASRPQDRQFILSSKKLLLSDSGFYLCAWGQRMNTEAFFGQGTRLTVV.

The V gene is TRBV4-1, the J gene TRBJ1-4, with TRBD1 matching 7 bases. This CDR3 comprises 18 residues. Germline CDR1 is MGHRA and CDR2 is YSYEKL. The V gene end was trimmed by 2 bases and the J gene end by 4 bases; junction bases not matched to a gene: 13. The CDR3: CASSQSKTGSPLNEKLFF. Written as DNA, the CDR3 is TGCGCCAGCAGCCAATCTAAGACAGGGTCTCCCCTTAATGAAAAACTGTTTTTT.

This rearrangement joins TRBV12-5 to TRBJ1-2; D uncertain. Trimming removed 5 bases at V and 6 bases at J, with 10 bases between. The CDR3 totals 12 residues. The germline V gene encodes CDR1 LGHNT and CDR2 FRNRAP. CDR3 residues: CASGPHRDGYTF. In DNA form, the CDR3 reads TGTGCTAGTGGTCCCCATCGGGATGGCTACACCTTC.

This chain links TRBV28 with TRBJ2-3; D is perhaps TRBD2 (7 bases). Germline CDR1 reads MDHEN; CDR2 reads SYDVKM. The CDR3 runs 14 residues. Trimming removed 7 bases at V and 6 bases at J, with 17 bases between. The CDR3 protein is CASTFRGGGDTQYF. CDR3 bases: TGTGCCAGCACCTTCAGAGGCGGGGGCGATACGCAGTATTTT.

Here the CDR3 DNA reads TGCGCCAGCAGCCAAAACAGGGTTTCTTACACTGAAGCTTTCTTT. Its translation: CASSQNRVSYTEAFF. The chain joins TRBV4-1 to TRBJ1-1; D possibly corresponds to TRBD1 (6 bases). The CDR3 length is 15 residues. Trimming left V 2 bases short and J 3 bases short, with 13 bases between. Germline V gene lookup returns CDR1 MGHRA and CDR2 YSYEKL.

The chain joins TRBV2 to TRBJ1-1, with D perhaps matching TRBD1 (6 bases). The V gene lost 8 bases and the J gene lost 5 bases, with 15 bases spanning the gap. Germline loops: CDR1 SNHLY, CDR2 FYNNEI. CDR3 length equals 13 residues. CDR3 sequence: CASGLDRSTEAFF. CDR3 nucleotide sequence: TGTGCCAGCGGACTGGACAGATCGACTGAAGCTTTCTTT. Full variable domain (outside the CDR3, taken from reference TRBV2 and TRBJ1-1): EPEVTQTPSHQVTQMGQEVILRCVPISNHLYFYWYRQILGQKVEFLVSFYNNEISEKSEIFDDQFSVERPDGSNFTLKIRSTKLEDSAMYFCASGLDRSTEAFFGQGTRLTVV.

The chain combines TRBV11-3 with TRBJ2-3; TRBD2 matches 7 bases. CDR3 length: 12 amino acids. Trimming at V came to 8 bases and at J to 11 bases, leaving 10 bases not matched to a gene. Germline CDR1 and CDR2: SGHNT and YENEEA. CDR3 protein: CASARAGRGQYF. The CDR3 DNA follows: TGTGCCAGCGCCCGAGCGGGGCGCGGGCAGTATTTT.

The chain joins TRBV5-1 to TRBJ2-3; 7 nucleotides agree with TRBD1. The length of the CDR3 is 14 residues. CDR1 is SGHRS and CDR2 is YFSETQ in the germline V gene. With V trimmed by 4 bases and J by 5 bases, 7 bases remained unmatched. The CDR3 coding sequence is TGCGCCAGCAGCCTGACAGGGTCTGGAGATACGCAGTATTTT. Protein product: CASSLTGSGDTQYF.

J is TRBJ1-2 and V is TRBV2; 7 nucleotides line up with TRBD1. V was pared by 4 bases and J by 7 bases, with 6 bases of the junction left unmatched. The CDR3 totals 13 residues. Germline values: CDR1 SNHLY, CDR2 FYNNEI. The CDR3 region is CASSGQGVGGYTF. The CDR3 coding sequence is TGTGCCAGCAGTGGTCAGGGGGTGGGTGGCTACACCTTC. Full variable domain (outside the CDR3, taken from reference TRBV2 and TRBJ1-2): EPEVTQTPSHQVTQMGQEVILRCVPISNHLYFYWYRQILGQKVEFLVSFYNNEISEKSEIFDDQFSVERPDGSNFTLKIRSTKLEDSAMYFCASSGQGVGGYTFGSGTRLTVV.

This clone appeared a few times. The chain joins TRBV27 to TRBJ2-2, with no clear D. Trimming took 6 bases from V and 0 from J, leaving 11 bases between them. Germline CDR1 reads MNHEY; CDR2 reads SMNVEV (reference sequence). The CDR3 sequence is 15 residues long. CDR3 in DNA: TGTGCCAGCAGAACCGGAGATTCGAACACCGGGGAGCTGTTTTTT. Translating gives CASRTGDSNTGELFF.

The J gene is TRBJ2-2, the V gene TRBV21-1; TRBD1 reflects the table's D call only, with no check against the DNA. TRBV21-1 is marked as a pseudogene. The CDR3 runs 15 residues. The CDR3: CASSGQVLKTGELFF. CDR3 nucleotides: TGTGCCAGCAGCGGACAGGTGCTGAAGACCGGGGAGCTGTTTTTT.

The V and J genes are TRBV5-1 and TRBJ1-3; TRBD1 matches at 8 bases. The junction had 4 bases not matched to a gene; V was cut back by 4 bases and J by 7 bases. Germline-derived CDR1 and CDR2 are SGHRS and YFSETQ. The CDR3 consists of 13 residues. Written as DNA, the CDR3 is TGCGCCAGCAGCCAGGGACAGGCTAACACCATATATTTT. Translated, it gives CASSQGQANTIYF.

The chain carries TRBV2 and TRBJ1-5; D call uncertain. The ends were cut back, 6 bases at V and 3 bases at J, with 9 bases in the middle. Germline V gene lookup returns CDR1 SNHLY and CDR2 FYNNEI. This CDR3 is built from 13 residues. The CDR3 loop is CASSDTTNQPQHF. The CDR3 nucleotides are TGTGCCAGCAGCGACACCACCAATCAGCCCCAGCATTTT.

This clone occurred a few times. The chain employs TRBV28 and TRBJ1-5; TRBD1 might be the D (5 bases). Germline CDR1 and CDR2: MDHEN and SYDVKM. Between the trimmed V and J ends, which lost 4 bases and 8 bases, there was a span of 9 bases. CDR3 length equals 12 residues. DNA for the CDR3: TGTGCCAGCAGTTGGGGGGGGGAGCCCCAGCATTTT. It encodes CASSWGGEPQHF.

The chain combines TRBV6-5 with TRBJ1-2, with a possible D match to TRBD1 (6 bases). Germline loops: CDR1 MNHEY, CDR2 SVGAGI. V was clipped by 4 bases and J by 12 bases, with 21 bases between them. This CDR3 comprises 14 residues. The CDR3 region has the DNA TGTGCCAGCAGTTCTACCGCAGGGGCGCCGTGGCACACCTTC. Translating it yields CASSSTAGAPWHTF.

The J gene is TRBJ2-2, the V gene TRBV10-3; TRBD2 aligns across 7 bases. Germline trimming cut 3 bases from V and 5 bases from J; bases unmatched to any gene: 9. In germline, CDR1 is ENHRY, CDR2 SYGVKD. CDR3 length: 16 residues. This chain's CDR3 is CAISDEQRGNTGELFF. The CDR3 DNA is TGTGCCATCAGTGATGAGCAGCGGGGAAATACCGGGGAGCTGTTTTTT.